This TCR beta chain was identified during a study of post-analysis software for immune sequencing data. Whole-study findings and limits: There were roughly five TRBV segments more frequent in patients than controls, and TRBV5-6, TRBV5-1 and TRBV20-1 were among them.

Regarding this clonotype: The target antigen is unknown.

Unique molecular identifiers were built into the TCR beta cDNA libraries. TCRdb recomputed calls from the PCR reads with MiXCR, one row per CDR3 protein. The table records 450,000 to 700,000 distinct CDR3 sequences, roughly 40% of them present only once. Per germline, CDR1 DFQATT and CDR2 SNEGSKA (reference sequence). The CDR3 runs to 11 residues. Trimming stripped 3 bases from V and 2 bases from J, with 5 bases between. V usage is TRBV20-1 and J usage is TRBJ2-7; D gene uncertain. The clonotype was recovered from a girl aged 5-17 years with multiple sclerosis. The sample taken for sequencing was blood. CDR3 DNA sequence: TGCAGTGCTAGTGTAACCTACGAGCAGTACTTC. It yields the protein CSASVTYEQYF.